This record concerns one T cell receptor beta chain sequence. Its specificity is unknown. This sample stems from a study of T cells after yellow fever vaccination. For the study at large: Preparation of the low-cell-number fractions used SMART-Seq v4 Ultra Low Input. Overall study findings and caveats: Contaminants from the bulk population, in the form of abundant clonotypes, could be found in FACS-sorted repertoires.

Between the trimmed V and J ends, which lost 4 bases and 7 bases, there was a span of 19 bases. The CDR3 spans 15 residues. Germline CDR1 and CDR2: LNHDA and SQIVND (reference sequence). The 5'RACE template-switching step produced TCR cDNA and added a universal primer site and UMIs. From the 5' RACE reads, TCRdb called clonotypes with MiXCR, one entry per CDR3 protein. In the table there are 310,000 or so distinct CDR3 sequences, around 6.8% of which are singletons. The sequence derives from a man aged 18 to 29 who received the YFV17D yellow fever vaccine. The chain links TRBV19 to TRBJ1-2, with D maybe TRBD1 (5 bases). The sample was PBMCs, taken about 49 days after the first yellow fever vaccination. The CDR3 DNA follows: TGTGCCAGTAGTACCGATTTGACAGTCTCTAGTGGCTACACCTTC. Its protein is CASSTDLTVSSGYTF.